The text below deals with one T cell receptor (beta chain). This sample is drawn from a study of blood T cell repertoires in COVID-19. The wider study: Two negative PCRs, clearance, or symptom resolution characterized the recovered Cohort 3 donors.

The CDR3 contains 15 residues. Germline V gene lookup returns CDR1 MNHEY and CDR2 SVGAGI. Trimming cost V 5 bases and J 4 bases, with 15 bases left between them. TCRdb's table, derived via immunoSEQ multiplex PCR, lists solely in-frame clones and lacks some. Altogether about 210,000 clones are present, over 75% being singletons, with the ten largest covering more than 7%. This chain links TRBV6-5 with TRBJ1-5; D not resolved. This sequence originates from a man aged 25-45 years in a cohort exposed to, infected with or recovered from COVID-19 (not recorded which). Sequenced: PBMCs or T cells enriched from blood (not recorded which). CDR3 protein: CASSQTSGYNQPQHF. The CDR3 DNA follows: TGTGCCAGCAGTCAGACCTCAGGCTATAATCAGCCCCAGCATTTT.